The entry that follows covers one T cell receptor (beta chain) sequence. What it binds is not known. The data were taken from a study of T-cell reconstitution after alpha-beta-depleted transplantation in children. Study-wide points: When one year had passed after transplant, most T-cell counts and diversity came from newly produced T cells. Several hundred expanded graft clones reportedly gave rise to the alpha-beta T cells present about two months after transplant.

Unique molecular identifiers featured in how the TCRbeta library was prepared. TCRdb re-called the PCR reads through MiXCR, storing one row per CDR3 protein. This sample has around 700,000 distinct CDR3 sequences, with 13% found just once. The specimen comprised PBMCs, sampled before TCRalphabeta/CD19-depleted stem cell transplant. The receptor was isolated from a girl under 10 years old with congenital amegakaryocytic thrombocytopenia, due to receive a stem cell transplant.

CDR3 amino acids: CASSRVAVDGDTQYF. Written as DNA, the CDR3 is TGTGCCAGCAGTAGAGTAGCGGTTGATGGGGATACGCAGTATTTT. The V call is TRBV12-3 or TRBV12-4, the J call TRBJ2-3, with TRBD2 as a possible D gene (6 bases). The CDR3 runs to 15 residues. The ends were cut back, 5 bases at V and 6 bases at J, with 18 bases in the middle.